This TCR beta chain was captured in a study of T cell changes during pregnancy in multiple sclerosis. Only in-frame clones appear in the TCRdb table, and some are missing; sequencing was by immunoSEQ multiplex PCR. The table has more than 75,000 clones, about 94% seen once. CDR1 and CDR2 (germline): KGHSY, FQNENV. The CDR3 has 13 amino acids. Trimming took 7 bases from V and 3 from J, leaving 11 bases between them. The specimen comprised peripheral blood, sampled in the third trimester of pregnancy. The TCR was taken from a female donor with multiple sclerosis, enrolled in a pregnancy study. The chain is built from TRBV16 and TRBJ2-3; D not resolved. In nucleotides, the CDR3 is TGTGCCAGCACAACCCTACAGACAGATACGCAGTATTTT. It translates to CASTTLQTDTQYF.